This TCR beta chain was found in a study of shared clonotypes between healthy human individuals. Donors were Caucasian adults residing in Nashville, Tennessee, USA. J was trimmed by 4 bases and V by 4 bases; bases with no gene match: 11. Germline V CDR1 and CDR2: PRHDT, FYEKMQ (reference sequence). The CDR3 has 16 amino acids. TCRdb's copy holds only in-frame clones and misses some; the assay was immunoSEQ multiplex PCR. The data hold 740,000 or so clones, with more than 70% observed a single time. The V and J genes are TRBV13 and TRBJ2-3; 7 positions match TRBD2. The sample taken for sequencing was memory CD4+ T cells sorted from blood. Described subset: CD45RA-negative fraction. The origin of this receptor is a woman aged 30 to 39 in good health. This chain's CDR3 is CASSSSPLAGADTQYF. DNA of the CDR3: TGTGCCAGCAGCTCTTCCCCCCTGGCGGGAGCAGATACGCAGTATTTT.